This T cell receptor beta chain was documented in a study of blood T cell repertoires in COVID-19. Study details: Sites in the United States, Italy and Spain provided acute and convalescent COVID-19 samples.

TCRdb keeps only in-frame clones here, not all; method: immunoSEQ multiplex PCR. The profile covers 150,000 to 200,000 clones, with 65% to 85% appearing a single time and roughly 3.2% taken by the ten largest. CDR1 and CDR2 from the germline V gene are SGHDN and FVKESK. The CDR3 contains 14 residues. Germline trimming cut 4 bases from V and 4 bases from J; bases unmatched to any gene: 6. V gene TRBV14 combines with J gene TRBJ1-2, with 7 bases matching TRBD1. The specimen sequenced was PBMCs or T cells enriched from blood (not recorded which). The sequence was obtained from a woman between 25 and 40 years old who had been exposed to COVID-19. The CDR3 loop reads CASSRQGGAYGYTF. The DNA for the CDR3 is TGTGCCAGCAGCCGACAGGGTGGAGCCTATGGCTACACCTTC.